This T cell receptor beta chain was profiled in a study of blood T cell repertoires in COVID-19. About the research overall: Collection of acute and convalescent COVID-19 samples took place in the United States, Italy and Spain. T cells, B-cell-depleted T cells, or PBMCs provided the cDNA or gDNA that served as material.

Original processing notes: Reference gene primer amplification yielded estimated nucleated cell counts. Sequencing used immunoSEQ multiplex PCR; TCRdb keeps in-frame clones, though not all of them. V and J calls and clone size are those listed in that table; D and trimming were worked out from the DNA. The sample holds about 220,000 clones, about 80% seen once. Trimming removed 3 bases from V and 1 base from J, with 19 bases in between. This CDR3 spans 17 amino acids. Germline assignment: CDR1 SEHNR and CDR2 FQNEAQ (reference sequence). The chain carries TRBV7-9 and TRBJ2-7, with D maybe TRBD2 (6 bases). The receptor's source is a woman aged 60-75 years with acute or convalescent COVID-19. Sequenced material: peripheral blood. CDR3 amino acids: CASSFSKRGLMSYEQYF. CDR3 nucleotide sequence: TGTGCCAGCAGCTTTTCCAAACGGGGGTTGATGTCCTACGAGCAGTACTTC. The full variable domain, completed using reference TRBV7-9 and TRBJ2-7, is DTGVSQNPRHKITKRGQNVTFRCDPISEHNRLYWYRQTLGQGPEFLTYFQNEAQLEKSRLLSDRFSAERPKGSFSTLEIQRTEQGDSAMYLCASSFSKRGLMSYEQYFGPGTRLTVT.